This paragraph covers one TCR beta chain sequence. The antigen is undetermined. The method was immunoSEQ multiplex PCR; TCRdb's version includes in-frame clones alone and lacks a portion of them. The sample shows 90,000 to 150,000 clones, approximately 95% of them seen only once. The record originates from a study of graft-versus-host responses after intestinal transplantation. Study information: Among the recipients, all got anti-thymocyte globulin induction and then tacrolimus and steroids for roughly three years. Study outcomes and limitations: GvH clones surfaced in recipient marrow, some emerging earlier in ileum or blood.

This CDR3 region has 13 residues. Germline CDR1 is SGHTA and CDR2 is FQGNSA. Trimming took off 5 bases at V and 8 bases at J, with 13 bases between the two ends. The chain joins TRBV7-2 to TRBJ2-1; D ambiguous. The TCR originated in a human donor who received an intestinal transplant. The sequencing used unstimulated CD8+ T cells sorted from spleen or lymph node cells, collected before intestinal transplant. CDR3 amino acids: CASSPGLGYEQFF. The CDR3 DNA sequence: TGTGCCAGCAGCCCCGGCTTGGGCTATGAGCAGTTCTTC.